These 22 T cell receptor beta chains were all obtained from the same sample, sequenced in a study of CD8 T cells in acute hepatitis C reinfection. Study-wide results and caveats: Overrepresentation in the naive pool did not explain the preferential TRBV04 and TRBV06 usage seen in all groups.

The protocol was immunoSEQ multiplex PCR, while the TCRdb copy is restricted to in-frame clones and leaves out a portion. Here the sample spans roughly 4,200 clones, roughly 40% being singletons. As to time point: acute HCV infection, within 168 days of estimated infection date. No in vitro expansion preceded sequencing of these hepatitis C virus-specific cells, which were studied ex vivo. Sequenced here: HCV NS3-1073 tetramer-sorted CD8+ T cells from PBMCs, sampled during acute infection. The receptor set was obtained from a man aged 25 to 40 with chronic hepatitis C.

J is TRBJ2-7 and V is TRBV4-3; 10 bases are a match to TRBD2. The V gene's germline CDR1 is LGHNA and CDR2 YSLEER. The CDR3 covers 18 residues. V lost 3 bases and J lost 3; bases outside the gene matches: 14. The DNA of the CDR3 is TGCGCCAGCAGCCAGGAACCAAGCTCTAGCGGGGGAAACTACGAGCAGTACTTC. Its protein product is CASSQEPSSSGGNYEQYF.

This clone counts as medium-sized. The chain links TRBV2 to TRBJ1-2; D may be TRBD1 (6 bases). This CDR3 is 14 amino acids long. The V end lost 6 bases, the J end lost 6 bases, and 17 bases lay between the germline ends. Looked up from germline, CDR1 is SNHLY and CDR2 is FYNNEI. As DNA, the CDR3 is TGTGCCAGCAGCGCCAACACAGGGTGGGATGGCTACACCTTC. This translates into CASSANTGWDGYTF. Using reference TRBV2 and TRBJ1-2 for the parts outside the CDR3, the full variable domain is EPEVTQTPSHQVTQMGQEVILRCVPISNHLYFYWYRQILGQKVEFLVSFYNNEISEKSEIFDDQFSVERPDGSNFTLKIRSTKLEDSAMYFCASSANTGWDGYTFGSGTRLTVV.

This clone was observed a few times. The CDR3 nucleotides are TGCGCCTGTTCAGGGGGTGAGAACACTGAAGCTTTCTTT. It translates to CACSGGENTEAFF. The chain links TRBV4-1 to TRBJ1-1, with TRBD1 identical over 7 bases. V lost 11 bases and J lost 1; bases outside the gene matches: 7. The length of the CDR3 is 13 residues. Germline CDR1 is MGHRA and CDR2 is YSYEKL.

This clone was seen a handful of times. The chain combines TRBV4-3 with TRBJ2-3, with 10 bases matching TRBD2. CDR1 and CDR2 (germline): LGHNA, YSLEER. The CDR3 covers 18 residues. V lost 0 bases and J lost 5; bases outside the gene matches: 11. The CDR3 DNA is TGCGCCAGCAGCCAAGAGCCCGAGATAGCGGGGGGTGGAGATACGCAGTATTTT. Its protein product is CASSQEPEIAGGGDTQYF.

By share of the sample, this clone is large. The chain carries TRBV4-2 and TRBJ1-2, with 8 bases lining up with TRBD1. In germline, CDR1 is LGHNA, CDR2 YNFKEQ. With 3 bases clipped from V and 7 bases from J, the junction kept 10 bases outside the gene matches. This CDR3 has 15 residues. CDR3 nucleotide sequence: TGTGCCAGCAGCCAGGAACAGGGGGTCTGGGGTGGCTACACCTTC. It yields the protein CASSQEQGVWGGYTF.

The chain links TRBV6-1 to TRBJ2-7; 10 bases align to TRBD2. V lost 0 bases to trimming and J lost 2 bases; unmatched junction nucleotides: 7. Germline loops: CDR1 MNHNS, CDR2 SASEGT. The CDR3 covers 17 residues. The DNA of the CDR3 is TGTGCCAGCAGTGAAGCGGACGGACTAGCGGCACCCTACGAGCAGTACTTC. Translated, it gives CASSEADGLAAPYEQYF.

This chain's CDR3 is CASSSEVAAPGELFF. CDR3 bases: TGTGCCAGCAGTTCCGAGGTAGCGGCACCCGGGGAGCTGTTTTTT. The chain uses TRBV6-5 and TRBJ2-2; D is perhaps TRBD2 (6 bases). The CDR3 totals 15 residues. Germline CDR1 and CDR2: MNHEY and SVGAGI. V was trimmed by 4 bases and J by 6 bases, leaving 15 bases between them.

This clone was seen a handful of times. This sequence joins TRBV29-1 and TRBJ1-1; D unclear. The CDR3 extends over 13 amino acids. Germline V gene data show CDR1 as SQVTM and CDR2 as ANQGSEA. V lost 3 bases to trimming and J lost 1 base, with 9 bases between them. DNA of the CDR3: TGCAGCGTTGATAAGGAATCGAACACTGAAGCTTTCTTT. Translated, it gives CSVDKESNTEAFF.

The gene calls are TRBV7-2 and TRBJ1-1; D remains unclear. CDR3 size: 14 residues. Between the trimmed V and J ends, which lost 1 base and 10 bases, there was a span of 16 bases. From germline, CDR1 is SGHTA and CDR2 FQGNSA. The CDR3 protein is CASSLEVDVTRAFF. The CDR3 bases are TGTGCCAGCAGCTTAGAGGTAGATGTGACGAGAGCTTTCTTT.

V and J are TRBV2 and TRBJ2-7; D not certain. There are 14 residues in the CDR3. Per the germline V gene, CDR1 is SNHLY and CDR2 is FYNNEI. V dropped 6 bases and J dropped 2 bases, with 14 bases sitting between them. CDR3: CASRSGPDPYEQYF. The CDR3 DNA reads as TGTGCCAGCAGGTCCGGGCCGGACCCCTACGAGCAGTACTTC.

This clone was seen only a few times. The gene calls are TRBV14 and TRBJ2-7; D tentatively reads TRBD1 or TRBD2 (5 bases each). The CDR3 length is 13 residues. Germline CDR1 SGHDN, CDR2 FVKESK. The V gene lost 8 bases and the J gene lost 6 bases, with 17 bases spanning the gap. The CDR3 loop is CASALTGTGEQYF. DNA for the CDR3: TGTGCCAGCGCTTTGACGGGGACCGGCGAGCAGTACTTC.

By frequency in the sample, this clone is medium-sized. A read error may produce the germline difference seen at one junction end. The V call is TRBV7-7, the J call TRBJ2-1, with TRBD2 identical over 8 bases. CDR3 length equals 16 residues. CDR1 and CDR2 (germline): SSHAT, FNYEAQ (reference sequence). Here the CDR3 reads CASSLGSGAAANEQFF. The CDR3 nucleotides are TGTGCTAGCAGCTTAGGTAGCGGGGCCGCTGCCAATGAGCAGTTCTTC.

By proportion, this clone is medium-sized (0.01 to 0.1%). Distinct nucleotide sequences in the sample also encode this CDR3. This chain links TRBV4-3 with TRBJ1-2; TRBD1 aligns across 7 bases. The CDR3 runs to 15 residues. Germline trimming cut 0 bases from V and 6 bases from J; bases unmatched to any gene: 7. CDR1 LGHNA and CDR2 YSLEER come from the germline V gene. The CDR3 DNA is TGCGCCAGCAGCCAAGAACCGACAGGGTTGGATGGCTACACCTTC. Residues: CASSQEPTGLDGYTF.

This clone was seen more than once but under ten times. The V call is TRBV4-1, the J call TRBJ2-7; TRBD1 or TRBD2 may be the D gene (5 bases each). This CDR3 comprises 12 residues. Germline CDR1 and CDR2: MGHRA and YSYEKL. The germline V and J ends were trimmed by 1 base and 11 bases, with 12 bases remaining between them. The CDR3: CASSQGDGRKYF. CDR3 sequence (DNA): TGCGCCAGCAGCCAAGGGGACGGCCGGAAGTACTTC.

V and J are TRBV4-2 and TRBJ1-1; D not resolved. The germline V gene encodes CDR1 LGHNA and CDR2 YNFKEQ. V dropped 4 bases and J dropped 6 bases, with 12 bases sitting between them. CDR3 length: 13 residues. As DNA, the CDR3 is TGTGCCAGCAGCCTCTCTGGGAGCGCTGAAGCTTTCTTT. This translates into CASSLSGSAEAFF.

The chain is built from TRBV4-3 and TRBJ2-7; D unclear. The germline CDR1 and CDR2 sequences are LGHNA and YSLEER. Between the trimmed V and J ends, which lost 0 bases and 2 bases, there was a span of 14 bases. The CDR3 runs 16 residues. The CDR3 DNA follows: TGCGCCAGCAGCCAAGAGGTTTCCGTTATGACCTACGAGCAGTACTTC. As protein: CASSQEVSVMTYEQYF.

The rearrangement uses TRBV4-3 and TRBJ2-7, with D perhaps TRBD2 (7 bases). This CDR3 has 18 residues. Germline-derived CDR1 and CDR2 are LGHNA and YSLEER. Trimming shortened V by 0 bases and J by 3 bases, and 21 bases separated the two germline ends. This chain's CDR3 is CASSQEPLEGGAIYEQYF. CDR3 coding DNA: TGCGCCAGCAGCCAAGAACCCCTTGAGGGGGGGGCCATCTACGAGCAGTACTTC.

The chain is built from TRBV4-2 and TRBJ2-7, with TRBD2 matching over 9 bases. Germline V gene data show CDR1 as LGHNA and CDR2 as YNFKEQ. There are 13 residues in the CDR3. V was pared by 1 base and J by 12 bases, with 7 bases of the junction left unmatched. In nucleotides, the CDR3 is TGTGCCAGCAGCCAAGCCGGGACTAGCAATCTGTACTTC. This encodes CASSQAGTSNLYF.

The CDR3 here is CASSLPPMSGGGYYGYTF. CDR3 DNA sequence: TGTGCCAGCAGTCTCCCCCCCATGTCGGGTGGGGGATACTATGGCTACACCTTC. The chain couples TRBV28 to TRBJ1-2; TRBD1 might be the D (5 bases). This CDR3 region has 18 residues. Germline V gene data show CDR1 as MDHEN and CDR2 as SYDVKM. V gave up 5 bases and J gave up 3 bases, with 25 bases separating them.

This rearrangement joins TRBV4-2 to TRBJ2-1, with D possibly TRBD2 on 5 matching bases. The CDR3 totals 16 residues. V was clipped by 0 bases and J by 9 bases, with 18 bases between them. Germline loops: CDR1 LGHNA, CDR2 YNFKEQ. CDR3 DNA sequence: TGTGCCAGCAGCCAAGAAATGGATCCTAGCCTCGGTGAGCAGTTCTTC. It codes for CASSQEMDPSLGEQFF.

The chain links TRBV5-5 to TRBJ1-1, with D maybe TRBD1 (6 bases). The CDR3 loop spans 13 amino acids. Germline V gives CDR1 SGHKS, CDR2 YYEKEE (reference sequence). Trimming took 4 bases from V and 8 from J, leaving 15 bases between them. DNA for the CDR3: TGTGCCAGCAGCCAAGAAAAGGGGACAGAAGCTTTCTTT. As protein: CASSQEKGTEAFF.

Remarks on this clone: Other DNA sequences in this sample translate to the same CDR3. CDR3 protein: CASSQEASGAPYEQYF. DNA of the CDR3: TGTGCCAGCAGCCAAGAAGCGAGCGGGGCCCCCTACGAGCAGTACTTC. V is TRBV4-2 and J is TRBJ2-7, with 7 bases that match TRBD2. The J segment lost 2 bases and the V segment lost 0 bases, leaving 7 bases of the junction unmatched. This CDR3 is 16 amino acids long. Germline loops: CDR1 LGHNA, CDR2 YNFKEQ.